Following are 14 T cell receptor beta chains from one sample sequenced in a study of PD-1 blockade in classical Hodgkin lymphoma. Autologous stem cell transplantation was followed by relapse in every patient, and brentuximab vedotin exposure varied. Sequencing was performed with immunoSEQ multiplex PCR; in TCRdb, only in-frame clones are kept and a portion is missing. The table includes about 97,000 clones, roughly 84% detected once. The sample here was peripheral blood mononuclear cells (PBMCs), taken at baseline. These receptor sequences come from a human donor with classical Hodgkin lymphoma.

The chain has TRBV6-4 and TRBJ2-5; D not resolved. This CDR3 has 15 amino acids. Germline-derived CDR1 and CDR2 are MRHNA and SNTAGT. The V and J ends lost 3 bases and 1 base respectively, with 12 bases between them. The CDR3 coding sequence is TGTGCCAGCAGTGAGTCGATTTCCAGCCAAGAGACCCAGTACTTC. It yields the protein CASSESISSQETQYF.

This chain joins TRBV6-5 and TRBJ1-1; the D is unclear. Germline V gene sequence: CDR1 MNHEY, CDR2 SVGAGI. Between the trimmed V and J ends, which lost 7 bases and 5 bases, there was a span of 17 bases. The CDR3 runs 14 residues. CDR3 DNA sequence: TGTGCCAGCAACGGGGTGGGGAGGGATACTGAAGCTTTCTTT. Translation gives CASNGVGRDTEAFF.

The genes are TRBV19 and TRBJ2-7, with a weak D call TRBD1 (6 bases). V lost 6 bases, J lost 3 bases, and 15 bases lay in between. CDR1 LNHDA and CDR2 SQIVND come from the germline V gene (reference sequence). The CDR3 has 14 residues. The CDR3 DNA is TGTGCCAGTAGCCCGACCGGACAGAACTACGAGCAGTACTTC. The encoded protein is CASSPTGQNYEQYF.

The rearrangement links TRBV4-2 to TRBJ2-1, with 10 bases matching TRBD2. V shed 3 bases, J shed 4 bases, and the junction held 9 bases outside the gene matches. CDR1 is LGHNA, CDR2 YNFKEQ, per germline. There are 17 residues in the CDR3. The CDR3 loop is CASSQGAGLAVYNEQFF. The CDR3 DNA reads TGTGCCAGCAGCCAGGGGGCTGGACTAGCGGTTTACAATGAGCAGTTCTTC.

The gene calls are TRBV19 and TRBJ1-4; no firm D call. From germline, CDR1 is LNHDA and CDR2 SQIVND (reference sequence). The CDR3 contains 12 residues. The V gene lost 6 bases and the J gene lost 5 bases, with 7 bases spanning the gap. The CDR3 reads CASSPSNEKLFF. CDR3 sequence (DNA): TGTGCCAGTAGCCCTTCCAATGAAAAACTGTTTTTT.

This rearrangement joins TRBV6-5 to TRBJ2-2, with 13 bases fitting TRBD2. Germline CDR1 and CDR2: MNHEY and SVGAGI. V shed 6 bases and J 6 bases; nucleotides not matched to a gene: 4. The CDR3 sequence is 15 residues long. The CDR3, as DNA: TGTGCCAGCAGAAGACTAGCGGGAGGACCCGGGGAGCTGTTTTTT. It specifies CASRRLAGGPGELFF.

The V and J genes are TRBV19 and TRBJ2-4; D is unresolved. CDR3 length: 13 residues. V was trimmed by 6 bases and J by 0 bases, leaving 6 bases between them. Germline V gene sequence: CDR1 LNHDA, CDR2 SQIVND (reference sequence). CDR3: CASRDLAKNIQYF. In nucleotides, the CDR3 is TGTGCCAGTAGAGACCTAGCCAAAAACATTCAGTACTTC.

The chain combines TRBV30 with TRBJ2-5, with 10 bases aligning to TRBD2. The germline gives CDR1 GTSNPN, CDR2 SVGIG (reference sequence). V was pared by 3 bases and J by 5 bases, with 18 bases of the junction left unmatched. There are 18 residues in the CDR3. CDR3 loop: CAWSLGGASGRAGETQYF. Written as DNA, the CDR3 is TGTGCCTGGAGCCTAGGGGGAGCTAGCGGGAGAGCAGGGGAGACCCAGTACTTC.

This chain links TRBV15 with TRBJ2-5; D remains ambiguous. Trimming left V 1 base short and J 4 bases short, with 10 bases between. Germline V gene lookup returns CDR1 LNHNV and CDR2 YYDKDF (reference sequence). The CDR3 has 14 amino acids. The CDR3 DNA is TGTGCCACCAGCAGAGTGGGCCTCGGAGAGACCCAGTACTTC. This gives the protein CATSRVGLGETQYF.

CDR3 residues: CSVEVGPYNEQFF. In DNA form, the CDR3 reads TGCAGCGTTGAGGTGGGCCCCTACAATGAGCAGTTCTTC. V gene TRBV29-1 combines with J gene TRBJ2-1; D unclear. Germline CDR1 is SQVTM and CDR2 is ANQGSEA. V lost 3 bases to trimming and J lost 2 bases, with 8 bases between them. This CDR3 spans 13 amino acids.

The V and J genes are TRBV7-6 and TRBJ2-2; 10 bases line up with TRBD1. V shed 5 bases, J shed 3 bases, and the junction held 6 bases outside the gene matches. The CDR3 has 16 residues. CDR1 is SGHVS and CDR2 is FNYEAQ in the germline V gene. The CDR3 DNA reads as TGTGCCAGCAGCACCGGACAGGGGGAGTACACCGGGGAGCTGTTTTTT. This translates into CASSTGQGEYTGELFF.

This chain joins TRBV19 and TRBJ1-2; D possibly corresponds to TRBD1 (5 bases). Germline CDR1 is LNHDA and CDR2 is SQIVND (reference sequence). This CDR3 is 14 amino acids long. V lost 6 bases and J 4 bases, leaving 15 bases between the germline ends. CDR3 in amino acids: CASRGPRISYGYTF. CDR3 sequence (DNA): TGTGCCAGTAGGGGGCCTCGAATTTCCTATGGCTACACCTTC.

This clone was observed a few times. The chain joins TRBV19 to TRBJ1-1; the D is unclear. This CDR3 is 13 amino acids long. The germline V gene has CDR1 LNHDA and CDR2 SQIVND (reference sequence). V gave up 3 bases and J gave up 3 bases, with 8 bases separating them. The CDR3 DNA follows: TGTGCCAGTAGTATCATGTCGGACACTGAAGCTTTCTTT. Protein: CASSIMSDTEAFF.

Written as DNA, the CDR3 is TGTGCCAGCAGTGCGCAACAGGGAGCTCAGCAGTTCTTC. This sequence encodes CASSAQQGAQQFF. V and J are TRBV6-4 and TRBJ2-1; perhaps TRBD1 as D (6 bases). With 4 bases removed from V and 11 bases from J, the gap between germline ends came to 15 bases. The CDR3 runs 13 residues. The germline gives CDR1 MRHNA, CDR2 SNTAGT.